Each of the 8 T cell receptor beta chains below was sequenced from the same sample in a study of memory CD4+ T cells and cytomegalovirus serostatus. Only in-frame clones appear in the TCRdb table, and some are missing; sequencing was by immunoSEQ multiplex PCR. This sample has 55,000 to 65,000 clones, with roughly three quarters found just once. Single viable CD3+CD4+CD8-CD45RO+ cells were sorted as the memory CD4+ T cells. What was sequenced was memory CD4+ T cells from blood. These receptors came from an adult in good health and CMV-seronegative.

In this sample, this clone turned up once. The chain joins TRBV19 to TRBJ2-3, with 8 bases fitting TRBD1. Germline loops: CDR1 LNHDA, CDR2 SQIVND (reference sequence). The CDR3 is 16 amino acids. The junction had 14 bases not matched to a gene; V was cut back by 9 bases and J by 3 bases. CDR3 sequence: CASSRARTGITDTQYF. Written as DNA, the CDR3 is TGTGCCAGCAGCCGGGCCCGGACAGGGATTACAGATACGCAGTATTTT.

The rearrangement uses TRBV6-1 and TRBJ1-1, with D perhaps TRBD1 (6 bases). This CDR3 region has 14 residues. Trimming shortened V by 10 bases and J by 11 bases, and 26 bases separated the two germline ends. The germline V gene has CDR1 MNHNS and CDR2 SASEGT. The CDR3 DNA is TGTGCCACTAAGGGACAAGAACAAACCCTCGTCGCTTTCTTT. It codes for CATKGQEQTLVAFF.

As concerns this clone: An end of the junction does not agree with germline; a read error may underlie this. The V gene is TRBV18, the J gene TRBJ2-3; D tentatively fits TRBD1 or TRBD2 (5 bases each). The CDR3 is 16 amino acids. Germline assignment: CDR1 KGHSH and CDR2 LQKENI. The CDR3 DNA sequence: TGTGCCAGCTCACCACAAGGACTGGTCGAGACAGATACGCGGTATTTT. Amino acids: CASSPQGLVETDTRYF.

The rearrangement uses TRBV9 and TRBJ1-1, with D unclear. Trimming cost V 4 bases and J 4 bases, with 11 bases left between them. The CDR3 covers 13 residues. The germline V gene encodes CDR1 SGDLS and CDR2 YYNGEE. CDR3 loop: CASSKTPGTEAFF. In DNA form, the CDR3 reads TGTGCCAGCAGCAAGACACCCGGCACTGAAGCTTTCTTT.

The chain uses TRBV29-1 and TRBJ2-1; 9 bases fit TRBD2. Trimming cost V 7 bases and J 6 bases; bases outside gene matches: 7. The CDR3 covers 13 residues. Germline assignment: CDR1 SQVTM and CDR2 ANQGSEA. CDR3 coding DNA: TGCAGCGGTGGACTAGCGCGGGCCAATGAGCAGTTCTTC. It is translated as CSGGLARANEQFF.

This rearrangement joins TRBV7-9 to TRBJ2-2; TRBD1 matches 10 bases. Trimming cost V 2 bases and J 7 bases; bases outside gene matches: 4. Germline-derived CDR1 and CDR2 are SEHNR and FQNEAQ (reference sequence). This CDR3 is 15 amino acids long. The CDR3 nucleotides read TGTGCCAGCAGCTTACAAGGGACAGGGGTCGGGGAGCTGTTTTTT. It encodes CASSLQGTGVGELFF.

CDR3 region: CAISEQETQYF. The CDR3, as DNA: TGTGCCATCAGTGAACAAGAGACCCAGTACTTC. The chain combines TRBV10-3 with TRBJ2-5; D unresolved. Germline lookup yields CDR1 ENHRY and CDR2 SYGVKD. V lost 3 bases and J 2 bases, leaving 1 base between the germline ends. The CDR3 length is 11 residues.

The genes are TRBV27 and TRBJ2-2; 7 bases fit TRBD2. V was clipped by 4 bases and J by 6 bases; unmatched bases: 8. Looked up from germline, CDR1 is MNHEY and CDR2 is SMNVEV (reference sequence). This CDR3 comprises 15 residues. The CDR3 protein is CASSSPTSFPGELFF. DNA of the CDR3: TGTGCCAGCAGTTCTCCGACTAGCTTCCCCGGGGAGCTGTTTTTT.